The clone carrying this T cell receptor (beta chain) was seen ten or more times. The antigen remains unidentified. The CDR3 contains 11 residues. V lost 5 bases and J 2 bases, leaving 4 bases between the germline ends. In germline, CDR1 is SEHNR, CDR2 FQNEAQ (reference sequence). The sample is drawn from a study of T cells after yellow fever vaccination. Findings of the study overall: Most clones from primary vaccination were detected again post-booster (about 95% CD4, 88% CD8).

The study made its TCR cDNA through 5'RACE template switching. That step introduced a universal primer site along with UMIs. Each CDR3 protein is one row after TCRdb ran MiXCR on the 5' RACE reads. This table holds around 140,000 distinct CDR3 sequences, 7% to 9% found once. The J gene is TRBJ2-7, the V gene TRBV7-9, with D hard to call. The TCR sequence derives from a man aged 25-40 years who received the YFV17D yellow fever vaccine. Sequenced here: CD4+ T cells sorted from PBMCs, sampled 5 days after the yellow fever booster vaccination. CDR3 region: CASSVTYEQYF. The CDR3 DNA follows: TGTGCCAGCAGCGTCACCTACGAGCAGTACTTC.